This T cell receptor beta chain was identified during a study of T cells in Graves' hyperthyroidism and ophthalmopathy. Findings and caveats of the study: A model of 13 V-J pairs discriminated ophthalmopathy from stable hyperthyroidism.

Points on this clonotype: Its antigen is still unknown.

Clinical symptoms, serum thyroxine, TRAb, thyroid ultrasound and orbital computed tomography informed diagnoses. The CDR3 sequence is 15 residues long. V was trimmed by 0 bases and J by 6 bases, leaving 17 bases between them. The germline gives CDR1 SQVTM, CDR2 ANQGSEA. Researchers amplified the TCR beta CDR3 regions from RNA transcripts. The TCR CDR3 was amplified in a first-round RT-PCR using the HTBI primer set. TCRdb called the multiplex PCR reads again in MiXCR, with one record for every CDR3 protein. This repertoire shows 500,000 to 650,000 distinct CDR3 sequences, about 46% found once; its top ten account for about two fifths.

Sequenced material: peripheral blood or thyroid tissue (not recorded which). The chain carries TRBV29-1 and TRBJ2-5; tentatively, D is TRBD1 (6 bases). This sequence originates from an adult woman with Graves' disease, either hyperthyroidism or ophthalmopathy (not recorded which). This CDR3 is CSVEDLRTRGQTQYF. The DNA of the CDR3 is TGCAGCGTTGAAGATCTTCGGACCAGGGGTCAGACCCAGTACTTC.